The rows below give T cell receptor beta chains drawn from one sample of a study of shared clonotypes between healthy human individuals. Sequenced by immunoSEQ multiplex PCR; TCRdb stores in-frame clones only, minus some. This sample has roughly 1,800,000 clones, with approximately 95% found just once. Specimen: naive CD8+ T cells sorted from blood. The receptor source for this set is a man younger than 35 in good health. CDR3s include the opening cysteine and the closing phenylalanine or tryptophan. Each record gives: clone size, V gene, CDR3 length, J gene, CDR3 protein. Expanded clones are given a class, and other clones once, few, many or no size at all.

NA	TRBV5-4	14	TRBJ1-1	CASSFGTGNTEAFF
NA	TRBV7-9	14	TRBJ1-1	CASSLGLMNTEAFF
NA	TRBV21-1	12	TRBJ2-2	CASTGLTGELFF
NA	TRBV27	13	TRBJ2-7	CASSLASSYEQYF
NA	TRBV4-3	17	TRBJ2-1	CASSPGTSGSLQNEQFF
NA	TRBV21-1	15	TRBJ1-5	CASSSGDRDVQPQHF
once	TRBV11-2	17	TRBJ2-5	CASSLPRQGQGKETQYF
NA	TRBV30	15	TRBJ2-3	CAWSVEAGIGDTQYF
NA	TRBV27	17	TRBJ2-6	CASSLFQGAGGANVLTF
NA	TRBV19	16	TRBJ2-7	CASSSLTGSTPYEQYF
NA	TRBV30	15	TRBJ2-1	CAWTSGGRTYNEQFF
once	TRBV30	14	TRBJ1-5	CAWSVGLGNQPQHF
NA	TRBV30	15	TRBJ2-5	CAISRLAGGMETQYF
NA	TRBV4-1	15	TRBJ1-1	CASSTHTGVGTEAFF
NA	TRBV5-1	19	TRBJ2-7	CASSSHAPVDTNRLYEQYF
NA	TRBV7-9	14	TRBJ2-7	CASSHSGTDYEQYF
NA	TRBV5-6	17	TRBJ2-2	CASSFQAGAFDTGELFF
NA	TRBV7-9	14	TRBJ2-1	CASSLDIRGNEQFF
NA	TRBV7-9	14	TRBJ2-1	CASSLAGGTNEQFF
once	TRBV7-8	15	TRBJ1-4	CASSSPGVTNEKLFF
NA	TRBV27	14	TRBJ1-5	CASRRQGDNQPQHF
NA	TRBV7-9	16	TRBJ1-3	CASSSTGQIFGNTIYF
NA	TRBV5-4	17	TRBJ1-6	CASSFGPESSYNSPLHF
NA	TRBV9	16	TRBJ2-7	CASSVGGLADSYEQYF
NA	TRBV30	11	TRBJ1-1	CAWNQGREAFF
NA	TRBV5-1	14	TRBJ2-5	CASSLLGFQETQYF
NA	TRBV27	17	TRBJ2-1	CASSLSSGAGVWLEQFF
NA	TRBV2	13	TRBJ1-1	CASIEVLGTEAFF
NA	TRBV6-5	14	TRBJ2-7	CASSYTGDSYEQYF
NA	TRBV6-1	18	TRBJ1-2	CASSESRTGSYVYYGYTF
NA	TRBV6-1	14	TRBJ2-7	CASSETGSGAEQYF
NA	TRBV13	13	TRBJ1-3	CASSIDTGNTIYF
NA	TRBV4-2	14	TRBJ1-1	CASSQVEGAMGAFF
NA	TRBV9	13	TRBJ2-7	CASSRGPVDEQYF
NA	TRBV6-6	15	TRBJ2-5	CASSYMGASQETQYF
once	TRBV5-4	13	TRBJ2-1	CASSHGTSNEQFF
NA	TRBV5-6	14	TRBJ2-7	CASSTGLAGYEQYF
NA	TRBV27	11	TRBJ2-7	CASYSGDEQYF
NA	TRBV11-2	15	TRBJ2-7	CASIDVGLAGVEQYF
once	TRBV28	13	TRBJ2-3	CASSFDNTDTQYF
NA	TRBV6-5	15	TRBJ2-2	CASSYSSYGAGELFF
NA	TRBV29-1	12	TRBJ2-2	CSGAGGTGELFF
once	TRBV6-6	16	TRBJ2-1	CASSYSTSGRGNEQFF
NA	TRBV15	15	TRBJ1-2	CATSRVRGGLDGYTF
NA	TRBV7-9	14	TRBJ2-5	CASSEDRGQETQYF
NA	TRBV9	14	TRBJ2-7	CASSEQASSYEQYF
NA	TRBV19	12	TRBJ1-5	CAGEEQPQPQHF
NA	TRBV27	14	TRBJ2-2	CASLSAGDTGELFF
NA	TRBV9	16	TRBJ1-2	CASSSSAGTRDYGYTF
NA	TRBV10-3	14	TRBJ2-1	CAISESEGYNEQFF
NA	TRBV10-1	18	TRBJ2-1	CASSESNPGLADYNEQFF
NA	TRBV4-1	16	TRBJ2-1	CASSHLGLAEKDEQFF
NA	TRBV9	13	TRBJ2-7	CASSVGGSYEQYF